The 9 T cell receptor beta chains presented below share a single source sample, sequenced in a study of T cells in localized non-small cell lung cancer. Repertoires were generated with immunoSEQ multiplex PCR, while TCRdb's copy carries only in-frame clones and drops some. The repertoire includes more than 30,000 clones, around 90% of them detected once, and under 5% sits in the top ten. Sequencing used peripheral blood mononuclear cells, obtained before any cancer treatment. The source is a woman aged 35 to 70 with stage III lung adenocarcinoma.

The CDR3, as DNA: TGTGCCAGCGGGACTAGCGGGAGTGTAGACATTCAGTACTTC. Encoded protein: CASGTSGSVDIQYF. V and J are TRBV28 and TRBJ2-4; 14 bases line up with TRBD2. Germline V lookup: CDR1 MDHEN, CDR2 SYDVKM. V shed 8 bases and J 8 bases; nucleotides not matched to a gene: 5. CDR3 length: 14 amino acids.

The V gene is TRBV11-1, the J gene TRBJ2-1, with TRBD2 identical over 9 bases. Germline-derived CDR1 and CDR2 are SGHAT and FQDESV (reference sequence). This CDR3 has 15 amino acids. The V segment lost 1 base and the J segment 6 bases; nucleotides outside the gene matches: 4. The CDR3 reads CASSLETSGFNEQFF. CDR3 nucleotides: TGTGCCAGCAGCTTAGAGACTAGCGGATTCAATGAGCAGTTCTTC.

This chain joins TRBV6-1 and TRBJ2-5, with a tentative D call TRBD2 (6 bases). Germline values: CDR1 MNHNS, CDR2 SASEGT. V lost 2 bases and J 5 bases, leaving 18 bases between the germline ends. The CDR3 sequence is 16 residues long. Here the CDR3 reads CASSEKNLANEETQYF. As DNA, the CDR3 is TGTGCCAGCAGTGAAAAAAATCTAGCGAATGAGGAGACCCAGTACTTC.

The chain uses TRBV7-2 and TRBJ1-5; D might be TRBD1 (5 bases). The CDR3 runs 15 residues. From germline, CDR1 is SGHTA and CDR2 FQGNSA. The V end lost 5 bases, the J end lost 0 bases, and 11 bases lay between the germline ends. CDR3 bases: TGTGCCAGCAGCCTGGACATAGATAGCAATCAGCCCCAGCATTTT. It translates to CASSLDIDSNQPQHF.

The chain employs TRBV5-1 and TRBJ1-3; 9 bases fit TRBD1. V shed 5 bases, J shed 9 bases, and the junction held 15 bases outside the gene matches. The CDR3 sequence is 16 residues long. Germline lookup yields CDR1 SGHRS and CDR2 YFSETQ. This chain's CDR3 is CASRPPGTGSSGTIYF. CDR3 nucleotides: TGCGCCAGCAGACCCCCCGGGACAGGGTCCTCGGGCACCATATATTTT.

The chain carries TRBV29-1 and TRBJ1-2, with D tentatively TRBD1 (5 bases). The CDR3 covers 13 residues. The V gene's germline CDR1 is SQVTM and CDR2 ANQGSEA. Trimming removed 3 bases from V and 4 bases from J, with 12 bases in between. The CDR3 here is CSVDRVISYGYTF. Written as DNA, the CDR3 is TGCAGCGTTGACAGGGTAATTAGCTATGGCTACACCTTC.

This chain uses TRBV4-1 with TRBJ1-1, with D maybe TRBD1 (5 bases). V was pared by 1 base and J by 2 bases, with 17 bases between. Germline loops: CDR1 MGHRA, CDR2 YSYEKL. This CDR3 comprises 17 residues. The CDR3 loop reads CASSQVFGGVGNTEAFF. DNA for the CDR3: TGCGCCAGCAGCCAAGTGTTTGGGGGTGTGGGAAACACTGAAGCTTTCTTT.

The CDR3 loop is CASSYHPRGPTDTQYF. The DNA of the CDR3 is TGTGCCAGCAGTTACCACCCCAGGGGGCCCACAGATACGCAGTATTTT. The chain employs TRBV6-5 and TRBJ2-3; TRBD1 agrees at 8 bases. Germline V lookup: CDR1 MNHEY, CDR2 SVGAGI. The J segment lost 2 bases and the V segment lost 2 bases, leaving 6 bases of the junction unmatched. The CDR3 extends over 16 amino acids.

The rearrangement joins TRBV5-1 to TRBJ2-5, with 9 bases fitting TRBD2. The ends lost 4 bases at V and 3 bases at J; junction bases unmatched: 4. The CDR3 consists of 14 residues. CDR1 SGHRS and CDR2 YFSETQ come from the germline V gene. The DNA of the CDR3 is TGCGCCAGCAGCAGATTAGCGGGAGAAGAGACCCAGTACTTC. This gives the protein CASSRLAGEETQYF.